This T cell receptor beta chain was identified during a study of T cells in Graves' hyperthyroidism and ophthalmopathy. Overall study: Initial diagnosis, before any treatment, was when peripheral blood was collected.

Aged 18 to 65, the patients had hyperthyroidism that was newly diagnosed and had lasted under 2 months. Each diagnosis was grounded in clinical symptoms, serum thyroxine and TRAb, thyroid ultrasound, and orbital computed tomography. Authors of the study amplified TCR beta CDR3 regions from RNA transcripts. Researchers ran a first-round RT-PCR on the TCR CDR3 using the HTBI primer set. Via MiXCR, TCRdb re-called the multiplex PCR reads, giving one row per CDR3 protein. This repertoire shows 750,000 to 900,000 distinct CDR3 sequences, 38% found once; its top ten account for more than 7%. A word on this clonotype: It may be a read error: a sequence one base away is much more abundant.

The CDR3 contains 14 residues. Germline CDR1 and CDR2: SGHTA and FQGNSA. Sequencing used blood. This receptor was identified in a man younger than 35 with Graves' hyperthyroidism. The rearrangement joins TRBV7-2 to TRBJ1-3; the D is unclear. The CDR3 sequence: CASGFDNPGNTIYF. In nucleotides, the CDR3 is TGTGCCAGCGGCTTCGACAACCCTGGAAACACCATATATTTT. Looking up the rest from reference TRBV7-2 and TRBJ1-3 gives the full variable domain: GAGVSQSPSNKVTEKGKDVELRCDPISGHTALYWYRQSLGQGLEFLIYFQGNSAPDKSGLPSDRFSAERTGGSVSTLTIQRTQQEDSAVYLCASGFDNPGNTIYFGEGSWLTVV.